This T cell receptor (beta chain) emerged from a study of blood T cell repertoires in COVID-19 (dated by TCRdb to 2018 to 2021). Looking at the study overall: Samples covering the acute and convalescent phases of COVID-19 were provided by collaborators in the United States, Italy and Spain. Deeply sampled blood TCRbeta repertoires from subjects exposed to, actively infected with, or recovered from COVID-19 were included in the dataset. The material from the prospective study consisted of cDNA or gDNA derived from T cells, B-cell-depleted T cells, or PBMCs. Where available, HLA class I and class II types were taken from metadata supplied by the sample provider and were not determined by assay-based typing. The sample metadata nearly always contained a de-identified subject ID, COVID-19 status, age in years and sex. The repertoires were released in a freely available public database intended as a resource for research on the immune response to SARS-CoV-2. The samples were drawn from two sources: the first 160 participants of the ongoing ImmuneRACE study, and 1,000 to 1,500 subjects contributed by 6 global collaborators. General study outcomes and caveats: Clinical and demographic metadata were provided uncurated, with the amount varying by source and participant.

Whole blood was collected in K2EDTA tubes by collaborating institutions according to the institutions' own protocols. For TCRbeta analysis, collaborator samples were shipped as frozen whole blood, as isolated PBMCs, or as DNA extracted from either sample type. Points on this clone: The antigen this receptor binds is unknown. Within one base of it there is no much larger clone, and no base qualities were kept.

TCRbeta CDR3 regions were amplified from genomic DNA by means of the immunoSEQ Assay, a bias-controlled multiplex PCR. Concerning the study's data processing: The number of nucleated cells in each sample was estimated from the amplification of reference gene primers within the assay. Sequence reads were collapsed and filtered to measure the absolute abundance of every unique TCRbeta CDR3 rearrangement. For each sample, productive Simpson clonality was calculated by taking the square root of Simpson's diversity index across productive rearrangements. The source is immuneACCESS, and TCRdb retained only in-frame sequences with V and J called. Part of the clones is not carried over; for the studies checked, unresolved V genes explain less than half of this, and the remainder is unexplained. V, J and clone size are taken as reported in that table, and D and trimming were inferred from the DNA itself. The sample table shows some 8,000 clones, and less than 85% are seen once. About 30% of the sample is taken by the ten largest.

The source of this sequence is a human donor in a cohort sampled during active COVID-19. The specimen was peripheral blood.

This receptor has the CDR3 CASSLVGESYEQYV. The DNA reads as follows: TGTGCCAGCAGCTTAGTGGGCGAGTCCTACGAGCAGTACGTC. In this chain, TRBV11-3 is recombined with TRBJ2-7, with the identity of the D gene unclear. The cysteine opens and the valine closes a CDR3 of 14 amino acids. Only the CDR3 region is kept as DNA, spanning 42 bases read in frame from base 1. CDR1 and CDR2 are read off the germline V gene as SGHNT and YENEEA. Trimming at the junction amounts to 1 base on V and 1 base on J, and the germline ends lie 8 bases apart.